Listed below are T cell receptor beta chains from one sample, sequenced in a study of monozygotic twins with inflammatory bowel disease. TCRdb re-called the 5' RACE reads and gives one entry per CDR3 protein, without DNA. The sample data list roughly 160,000 distinct CDR3 sequences. The sample comprised blood. These receptors originate from a human donor with ulcerative colitis or Crohn's disease, or a healthy co-twin of an affected twin (not recorded which). The CDR3 runs from the conserved cysteine through the conserved F or W. The order of the fields is J gene, V gene, clone size, CDR3 protein. Size is omitted from some rows. Given values are once, few, many or a class for expanded clones.

J gene: TRBJ1-1; V gene: TRBV27; clone size: -; CDR3 protein: CASSASRGTEAFF
J gene: TRBJ2-7; V gene: TRBV4-1; clone size: -; CDR3 protein: CASSSRGAVTEQYF
J gene: TRBJ2-7; V gene: TRBV6-6; clone size: -; CDR3 protein: CASSSSGVSYVQYF
J gene: TRBJ1-5; V gene: TRBV3-1; clone size: -; CDR3 protein: CASSQGGKQPQHF
J gene: TRBJ2-1; V gene: TRBV20-1; clone size: -; CDR3 protein: CSARTGLDINEQFF
J gene: TRBJ2-1; V gene: TRBV5-1; clone size: -; CDR3 protein: CASSRPLTSGGVDEQFF
J gene: TRBJ1-2; V gene: TRBV6-2/TRBV6-3; clone size: -; CDR3 protein: CASSYSPGQGAKGYTF
J gene: TRBJ1-2; V gene: TRBV30; clone size: -; CDR3 protein: CAWTTQSNYGYTF
J gene: TRBJ2-1; V gene: TRBV7-9; clone size: -; CDR3 protein: CASSFKRGGTSDRAGDDEQFF
J gene: TRBJ1-1; V gene: TRBV6-5; clone size: -; CDR3 protein: CASRPDRVTEAFF
J gene: TRBJ2-5; V gene: TRBV18; clone size: -; CDR3 protein: CASSPRRTEETQYF
J gene: TRBJ2-7; V gene: TRBV20-1; clone size: -; CDR3 protein: CSASTGMGLDEQYF
J gene: TRBJ2-5; V gene: TRBV18; clone size: large; CDR3 protein: CASSLDRAPVWETQYF
J gene: TRBJ2-1; V gene: TRBV24-1; clone size: -; CDR3 protein: CATSGGYEQFF
J gene: TRBJ1-6; V gene: TRBV7-2; clone size: -; CDR3 protein: CASSLSPNSPLHF
J gene: TRBJ2-7; V gene: TRBV7-8; clone size: -; CDR3 protein: CASSFGTLLHEQYF
J gene: TRBJ1-6; V gene: TRBV6-2/TRBV6-3; clone size: -; CDR3 protein: CASLDALNSPLHF
J gene: TRBJ2-3; V gene: TRBV5-6; clone size: -; CDR3 protein: CASSLVLAGGMTDTQYF
J gene: TRBJ2-1; V gene: TRBV27; clone size: -; CDR3 protein: CASRGLAGTQFF
J gene: TRBJ1-5; V gene: TRBV5-5; clone size: -; CDR3 protein: CASSVRTDRNQPQHF
J gene: TRBJ2-2; V gene: TRBV5-1; clone size: -; CDR3 protein: CASKLKETGELFF
J gene: TRBJ1-1; V gene: TRBV7-9; clone size: -; CDR3 protein: CASSFLGGLNTEAFF
J gene: TRBJ2-1; V gene: TRBV5-1; clone size: -; CDR3 protein: CASSLGRENEQFF
J gene: TRBJ2-3; V gene: TRBV5-6; clone size: -; CDR3 protein: CASSVSTDTQYF
J gene: TRBJ2-1; V gene: TRBV10-3; clone size: -; CDR3 protein: CAISESRSGGGRNEQFF
J gene: TRBJ2-2; V gene: TRBV11-3; clone size: -; CDR3 protein: CASSLTGVGTGELFF
J gene: TRBJ2-7; V gene: TRBV7-8; clone size: -; CDR3 protein: CASSLAGGNYEQYF
J gene: TRBJ2-1; V gene: TRBV5-1; clone size: -; CDR3 protein: CASKGAGAEGDNEQFF
J gene: TRBJ2-1; V gene: TRBV6-2/TRBV6-3; clone size: -; CDR3 protein: CASSYGGPLEIPYNEQFF
J gene: TRBJ2-1; V gene: TRBV5-4; clone size: -; CDR3 protein: CASSLASREGNEQFF
J gene: TRBJ1-3; V gene: TRBV5-1; clone size: -; CDR3 protein: CASSLDTGSGNTIYF
J gene: TRBJ2-3; V gene: TRBV29-1; clone size: -; CDR3 protein: CSVAGADTQYF
J gene: TRBJ1-1; V gene: TRBV18; clone size: -; CDR3 protein: CASSPWENTEAFF
J gene: TRBJ2-3; V gene: TRBV12-3/TRBV12-4; clone size: -; CDR3 protein: CASSLEGLPMGESTDTQYF
J gene: TRBJ2-1; V gene: TRBV6-5; clone size: -; CDR3 protein: CASSYGDREGGEQFF
J gene: TRBJ1-4; V gene: TRBV12-3/TRBV12-4; clone size: -; CDR3 protein: CASRLQGRGEKLFF
J gene: TRBJ2-3; V gene: TRBV20-1; clone size: -; CDR3 protein: CSASALAGGKTDTQYF
J gene: TRBJ2-1; V gene: TRBV27; clone size: -; CDR3 protein: CASFGRVGEQFF
J gene: TRBJ1-5; V gene: TRBV19; clone size: -; CDR3 protein: CASSPRQGRSGNQPQHF
J gene: TRBJ2-2; V gene: TRBV10-3; clone size: -; CDR3 protein: CAISESTPAGELFF
J gene: TRBJ1-5; V gene: TRBV20-1; clone size: -; CDR3 protein: CSARDPPGQNQPQHF
J gene: TRBJ1-3; V gene: TRBV18; clone size: -; CDR3 protein: CASSQSPGRVAGNTIYF
J gene: TRBJ2-3; V gene: TRBV20-1; clone size: -; CDR3 protein: CSASSVAGGSSTDTQYF